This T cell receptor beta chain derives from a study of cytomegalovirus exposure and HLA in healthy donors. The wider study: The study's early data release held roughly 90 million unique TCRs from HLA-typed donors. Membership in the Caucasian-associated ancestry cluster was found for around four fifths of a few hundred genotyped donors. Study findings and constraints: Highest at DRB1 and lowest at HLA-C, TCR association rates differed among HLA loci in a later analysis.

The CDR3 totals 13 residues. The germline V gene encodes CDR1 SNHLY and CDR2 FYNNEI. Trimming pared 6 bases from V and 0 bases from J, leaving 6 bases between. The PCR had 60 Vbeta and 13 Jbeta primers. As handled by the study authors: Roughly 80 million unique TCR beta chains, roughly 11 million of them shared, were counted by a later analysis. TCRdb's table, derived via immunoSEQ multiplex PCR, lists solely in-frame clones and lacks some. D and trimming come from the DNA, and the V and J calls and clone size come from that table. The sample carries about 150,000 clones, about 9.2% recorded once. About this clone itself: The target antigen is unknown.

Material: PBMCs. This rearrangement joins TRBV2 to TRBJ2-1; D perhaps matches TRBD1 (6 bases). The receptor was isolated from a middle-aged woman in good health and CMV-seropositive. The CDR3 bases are TGTGCCAGCAGGGACAGCTCCTACAATGAGCAGTTCTTC. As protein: CASRDSSYNEQFF.